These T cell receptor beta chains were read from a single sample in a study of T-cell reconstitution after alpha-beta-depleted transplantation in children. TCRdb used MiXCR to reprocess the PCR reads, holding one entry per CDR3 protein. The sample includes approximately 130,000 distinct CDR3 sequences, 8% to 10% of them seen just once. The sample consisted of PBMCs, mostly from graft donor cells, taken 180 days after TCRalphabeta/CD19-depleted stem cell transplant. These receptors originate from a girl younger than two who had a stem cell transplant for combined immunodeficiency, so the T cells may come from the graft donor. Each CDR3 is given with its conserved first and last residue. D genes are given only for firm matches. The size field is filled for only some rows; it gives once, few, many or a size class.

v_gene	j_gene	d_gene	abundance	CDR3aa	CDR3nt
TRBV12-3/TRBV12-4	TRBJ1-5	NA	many	CASSFRTGLSNQPQHF	TGTGCCAGCAGTTTTCGTACAGGGTTAAGCAATCAGCCCCAGCATTTT
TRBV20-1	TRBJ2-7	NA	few	CSARARASYEQYF	TGCAGTGCTAGAGCTCGGGCTTCCTACGAGCAGTACTTC
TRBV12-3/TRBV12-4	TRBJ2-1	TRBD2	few	CASSFWRGVYNEQFF	TGTGCCAGCAGTTTCTGGCGGGGGGTCTACAATGAGCAGTTCTTC
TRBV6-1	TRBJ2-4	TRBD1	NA	CASSSRQGLSKNIQYF	TGTGCCAGCAGTAGTAGACAGGGTCTATCTAAAAACATTCAGTACTTC
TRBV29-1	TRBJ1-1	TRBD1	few	CSVRAQGGLNTEAFF	TGCAGCGTTAGAGCCCAAGGGGGCTTGAACACTGAAGCTTTCTTT
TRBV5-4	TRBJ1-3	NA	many	CASSLHPHSGNTIYF	TGTGCCAGCAGCTTGCACCCCCACTCTGGAAACACCATATATTTT
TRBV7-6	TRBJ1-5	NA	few	CASSIDSSNQPQHF	TGTGCCAGCAGCATTGACAGTAGCAATCAGCCCCAGCATTTT
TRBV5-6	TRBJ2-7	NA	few	CASSPARYREAEQYF	TGTGCCAGCAGCCCGGCCCGGTACAGGGAGGCCGAGCAGTACTTC
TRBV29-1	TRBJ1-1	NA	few	CSVEEGGNTEAFF	TGCAGCGTTGAAGAGGGGGGGAACACTGAAGCTTTCTTT
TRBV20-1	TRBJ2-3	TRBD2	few	CSALTSGGTDTQYF	TGCAGTGCTCTCACTAGCGGGGGCACAGATACGCAGTATTTT
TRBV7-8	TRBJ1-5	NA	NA	CASSFGRSNQPQHF	TGTGCCAGCAGTTTTGGGCGTAGCAATCAGCCCCAGCATTTT
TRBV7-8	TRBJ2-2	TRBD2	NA	CASSTTSGRINTGELFF	TGTGCCAGCAGCACGACTAGCGGGAGAATAAACACCGGGGAGCTGTTTTTT
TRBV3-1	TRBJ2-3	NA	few	CASRVGLTDTQYF	TGTGCCAGCAGGGTGGGATTGACAGATACGCAGTATTTT
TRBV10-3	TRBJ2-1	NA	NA	CASRRDGGFNEQFF	TGTGCCAGCCGCCGGGACGGTGGGTTTAATGAGCAGTTCTTC
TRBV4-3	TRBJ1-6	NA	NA	CASSHEAPGPHSPLHF	TGCGCCAGCAGCCATGAGGCCCCGGGACCACATTCACCCCTCCACTTT
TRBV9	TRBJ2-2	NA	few	CASSVVSAGELFF	TGTGCCAGCAGCGTAGTTAGCGCCGGGGAGCTGTTTTTT
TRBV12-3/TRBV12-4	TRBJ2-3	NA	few	CASSPSDTQYF	TGTGCCAGCAGTCCTTCCGATACGCAGTATTTT
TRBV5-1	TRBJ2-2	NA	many	CASQLGANTGELFF	TGCGCCAGCCAACTAGGGGCGAACACCGGGGAGCTGTTTTTT
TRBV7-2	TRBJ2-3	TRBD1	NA	CASSLQGNDGTDTQYF	TGTGCCAGCAGCCTACAGGGGAATGATGGCACAGATACGCAGTATTTT
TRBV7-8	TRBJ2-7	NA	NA	CASSLTILGEQYF	TGTGCCAGCAGCCTGACTATTCTCGGCGAGCAGTACTTC
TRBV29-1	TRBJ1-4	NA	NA	CSVEVGRASTNEKLFF	TGCAGCGTTGAAGTTGGCAGAGCCTCGACTAATGAAAAACTGTTTTTT
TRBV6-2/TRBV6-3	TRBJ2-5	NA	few	CASSYGGRQETQYF	TGTGCCAGCAGTTACGGGGGCCGGCAAGAGACCCAGTACTTC
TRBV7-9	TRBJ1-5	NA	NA	CASSLDWSGASNQPQHF	TGTGCCAGCAGCTTAGACTGGTCAGGGGCTAGCAATCAGCCCCAGCATTTT
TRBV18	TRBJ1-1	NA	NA	CASSRDGGTEAFF	TGTGCCAGCTCACGAGACGGGGGCACTGAAGCTTTCTTT
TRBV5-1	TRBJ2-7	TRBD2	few	CASRGGLADTYEQYF	TGCGCCAGCCGGGGGGGACTAGCGGATACCTACGAGCAGTACTTC
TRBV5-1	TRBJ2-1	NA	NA	CASSPNAGLGVNERFF	TGCGCCAGCAGCCCCAACGCAGGCCTAGGGGTCAATGAGCGGTTCTTC
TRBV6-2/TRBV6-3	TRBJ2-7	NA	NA	CASGRIGGINEQYF	TGTGCCAGCGGACGTATAGGGGGGATCAACGAGCAGTACTTC
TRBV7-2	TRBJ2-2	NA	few	CASSFRGRVDTGELFF	TGTGCCAGCAGCTTCCGGGGGCGGGTTGACACCGGGGAGCTGTTTTTT
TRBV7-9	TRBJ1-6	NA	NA	CASSPTRNSPLHF	TGTGCCAGCAGCCCCACAAGAAATTCACCCCTCCACTTT
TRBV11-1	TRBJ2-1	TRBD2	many	CASGLAGGVREQFF	TGTGCCAGCGGACTAGCGGGAGGGGTGAGGGAGCAGTTCTTC
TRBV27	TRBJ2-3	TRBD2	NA	CASSLWREGRVDTQYF	TGTGCCAGCAGTTTGTGGCGGGAGGGCCGGGTAGATACGCAGTATTTT
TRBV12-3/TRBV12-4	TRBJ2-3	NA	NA	CASSLGPGDTQYF	TGTGCCAGCAGTTTGGGTCCAGGAGATACGCAGTATTTT
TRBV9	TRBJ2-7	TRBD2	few	CASRKREGLIPSYEQYF	TGTGCCAGCAGAAAGCGGGAGGGCCTAATCCCCTCCTACGAGCAGTACTTC
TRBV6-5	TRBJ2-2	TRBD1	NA	CASSYPGQGRGGELFF	TGTGCCAGCAGTTATCCCGGACAGGGGAGAGGGGGGGAGCTGTTTTTT
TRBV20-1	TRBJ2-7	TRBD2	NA	CSARDGRAFAYEQYF	TGCAGTGCTAGAGATGGGAGGGCTTTTGCCTACGAGCAGTACTTC
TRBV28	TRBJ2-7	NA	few	CASRPGGAGGYEQYF	TGTGCCAGCAGGCCAGGTGGGGCAGGGGGGTACGAGCAGTACTTC
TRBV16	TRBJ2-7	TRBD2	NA	CASSQLAGVSYEQYF	TGTGCCAGCAGCCAGCTAGCGGGGGTCTCCTACGAGCAGTACTTC
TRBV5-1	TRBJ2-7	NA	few	CASSFGAEQYF	TGCGCCAGCAGCTTCGGGGCCGAGCAGTACTTC
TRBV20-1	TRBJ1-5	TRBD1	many	CSASETGGGRSPQHF	TGCAGTGCTAGTGAGACAGGGGGTGGCCGGTCGCCCCAGCATTTT
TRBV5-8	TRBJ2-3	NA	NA	CASSVQIQASTDTQYF	TGTGCCAGCAGCGTGCAAATACAGGCTAGCACAGATACGCAGTATTTT
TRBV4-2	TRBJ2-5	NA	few	CASSQGWMGGVETQYF	TGTGCCAGCAGCCAAGGATGGATGGGCGGGGTGGAGACCCAGTACTTC
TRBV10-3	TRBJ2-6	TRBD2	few	CASDSGMSGANVLTF	TGTGCCTCCGATAGCGGGATGTCTGGGGCCAACGTCCTGACTTTC
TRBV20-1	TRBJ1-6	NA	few	CSAMQYLSYNSPLHF	TGCAGTGCTATGCAGTACCTCTCCTATAATTCACCCCTCCACTTT
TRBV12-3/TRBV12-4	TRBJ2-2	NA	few	CASSSRATGELFF	TGTGCCAGCAGTTCCAGGGCTACCGGGGAGCTGTTTTTT
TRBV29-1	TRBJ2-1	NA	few	CSVEDDSRGRYNEQFF	TGCAGCGTTGAAGATGATAGCCGGGGCCGATACAATGAGCAGTTCTTC